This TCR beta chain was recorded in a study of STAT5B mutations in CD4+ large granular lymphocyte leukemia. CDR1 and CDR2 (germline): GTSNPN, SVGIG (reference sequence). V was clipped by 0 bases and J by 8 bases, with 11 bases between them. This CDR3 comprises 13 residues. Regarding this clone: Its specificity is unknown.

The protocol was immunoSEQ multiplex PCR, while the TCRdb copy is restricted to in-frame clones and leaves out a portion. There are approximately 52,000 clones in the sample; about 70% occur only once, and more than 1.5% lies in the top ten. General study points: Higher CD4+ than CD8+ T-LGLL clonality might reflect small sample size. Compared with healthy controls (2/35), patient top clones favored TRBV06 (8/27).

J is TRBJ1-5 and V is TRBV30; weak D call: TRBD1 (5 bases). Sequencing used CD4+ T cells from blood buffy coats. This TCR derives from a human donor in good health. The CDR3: CAWSVEGIEPQHF. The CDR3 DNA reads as TGTGCCTGGAGTGTCGAGGGGATTGAGCCCCAGCATTTT.